The next 6 T cell receptor beta chains were all read from a single sample in a study of siplizumab effects on memory and regulatory T cells. Here immunoSEQ multiplex PCR was the method, and the copy in TCRdb shows in-frame clones only, minus some. The data contain 85,000 to 90,000 clones, about 90% of them seen just once; the ten biggest clones take up about 15%. Material: CD4+ T cells sorted from blood. The receptors come from a human donor in good health.

The V call is TRBV6-6, the J call TRBJ2-7; the match to TRBD1 covers 10 bases. The CDR3 is 15 residues long. The V gene end was trimmed by 6 bases and the J gene end by 1 base; junction bases not matched to a gene: 6. Germline CDR1 is MNHNY and CDR2 is SVGAGI (reference sequence). The CDR3 region is CASSQRDRGSYEQYF. DNA of the CDR3: TGTGCCAGCAGCCAACGGGACAGGGGATCCTACGAGCAGTACTTC.

The rearrangement links TRBV27 to TRBJ2-2; D may be TRBD1 or TRBD2 (6 bases each). This CDR3 comprises 15 residues. The ends were cut back, 0 bases at V and 7 bases at J, with 12 bases in the middle. Germline CDR1 is MNHEY and CDR2 is SMNVEV (reference sequence). This chain's CDR3 is CASSLSWGASGELFF. The CDR3 DNA reads TGTGCCAGCAGTTTATCTTGGGGGGCTAGCGGGGAGCTGTTTTTT.

The table lists this clone with a few counts. The V gene is TRBV18, the J gene TRBJ2-3; unclear D gene. Between the trimmed V and J ends, which lost 3 bases and 2 bases, there was a span of 0 bases. The CDR3 is 11 amino acids. CDR1 and CDR2 (germline): KGHSH, LQKENI. CDR3 in DNA: TGTGCCAGCTCACCCACAGATACGCAGTATTTT. This codes for CASSPTDTQYF.

The CDR3 region has the DNA TGCGCCAGCAGCCAAGAATGGACGACAGGGTTCGCTGAAGCTTTCTTT. Its translation is CASSQEWTTGFAEAFF. This chain uses TRBV4-1 with TRBJ1-1, with 7 bases fitting TRBD1. With V trimmed by 0 bases and J by 6 bases, 10 bases remained unmatched. The CDR3 extends over 16 amino acids. In germline, CDR1 is MGHRA, CDR2 YSYEKL.

The V call is TRBV6-4, the J call TRBJ2-1, with TRBD2 identical over 11 bases. The V gene end was trimmed by 4 bases and the J gene end by 8 bases; junction bases not matched to a gene: 4. Germline CDR1 and CDR2: MRHNA and SNTAGT. CDR3 length equals 14 residues. The CDR3 coding sequence is TGTGCCAGCAGTGGTAGCGGGAGGGTAGATGAGCAGTTCTTC. Protein sequence: CASSGSGRVDEQFF.

The rearrangement joins TRBV4-1 to TRBJ2-7; the D gene is possibly TRBD1 (6 bases). Trimming cost V 2 bases and J 2 bases, with 10 bases left between them. CDR1 MGHRA and CDR2 YSYEKL come from the germline V gene. The CDR3 length is 14 residues. CDR3 region: CASSQPTGTYEQYF. CDR3 nucleotides: TGCGCCAGCAGCCAACCTACAGGGACCTACGAGCAGTACTTC.